The TCR beta chain under discussion was sequenced for a study of blood T cells in healthy people across ages. This clonotype was observed a handful of times. Antigen unknown. The study, taken as a whole, reports: Naive and antigen-experienced cells could not be conclusively compared, given unsorted PBMCs.

Primers used in a second PCR of about 6 to 12 cycles were a sample-barcoded 5' primer and a J-beta primer mix. Using its own MiXCR run on the 5' RACE reads, TCRdb lists one record per CDR3 protein. This repertoire shows nearly 800,000 distinct CDR3 sequences, 56% found once; its top ten account for about a quarter. Trimming left V 8 bases short and J 0 bases short, with 5 bases between. Germline V gives CDR1 ENHRY, CDR2 SYGVKD. The CDR3 runs 11 residues. This clonotype originated in a man between 35 and 55 years old in good health. The rearrangement links TRBV10-3 to TRBJ2-7, with no clear D. What was sequenced was blood. The CDR3 here is CAIGVSYEQYF. The DNA of the CDR3 is TGTGCCATCGGGGTCTCCTACGAGCAGTACTTC.